Below are 6 T cell receptor beta chains sequenced from a single sample in a study of early T cells in non-severe SARS-CoV-2 infection. TCRdb fed the 5' RACE reads into MiXCR, producing one record per CDR3 protein. Among some 81,000 distinct CDR3 sequences, about 9.6% were seen once, and the ten largest hold approximately 4.9%. The sample consisted of whole blood. The receptors here all came from an adult who was a healthcare worker with PCR-confirmed SARS-CoV-2 infection or an uninfected control (not recorded which).

This clonotype was detected only a few times. The chain is built from TRBV6-6 and TRBJ2-7; D is tentatively TRBD1 or TRBD2 (6 bases each). Germline CDR1 reads MNHNY; CDR2 reads SVGAGI (reference sequence). Trimming cost V 6 bases and J 4 bases, with 16 bases left between them. The CDR3 sequence is 14 residues long. The CDR3 loop reads CASREGGKGYEQYF. In nucleotides, the CDR3 is TGTGCCAGCAGGGAAGGGGGGAAGGGGTACGAGCAGTACTTC.

Ten or more counts support this clonotype. This rearrangement joins TRBV20-1 to TRBJ2-1; the D gene could be TRBD1 or TRBD2 (5 bases each). Per the germline V gene, CDR1 is DFQATT and CDR2 is SNEGSKA (reference sequence). Trimming shortened V by 5 bases and J by 7 bases, and 18 bases separated the two germline ends. The CDR3 totals 14 residues. The CDR3 DNA reads TGCAGTGCTCAACGGGACCCTAACACAAATGAGCAGTTCTTC. The encoded protein is CSAQRDPNTNEQFF.

This clonotype was seen a handful of times. This sequence joins TRBV3-1 and TRBJ2-2, with TRBD2 matching over 13 bases. Germline values: CDR1 LGHDT, CDR2 YNNKEL (reference sequence). V lost 2 bases to trimming and J lost 8 bases; unmatched junction nucleotides: 14. The CDR3 spans 19 residues. CDR3 sequence (DNA): TGTGCCAGCAGCCAACGCCTACTAGCGGGAGGGCCTAAAAGGGGGGAGCTGTTTTTT. Translation: CASSQRLLAGGPKRGELFF.

This chain joins TRBV20-1 and TRBJ2-1, with TRBD2 matching 8 bases. With V trimmed by 6 bases and J by 7 bases, 17 bases remained unmatched. The V gene's germline CDR1 is DFQATT and CDR2 SNEGSKA (reference sequence). This CDR3 is built from 16 residues. CDR3 protein: CSAPPGWAAGVNEQFF. CDR3 nucleotides: TGCAGTGCCCCCCCGGGGTGGGCAGCGGGAGTAAATGAGCAGTTCTTC.

This chain uses TRBV7-8 with TRBJ2-1; the D gene is possibly TRBD2 (6 bases). CDR1 and CDR2 (germline): SGHVS, FQNEAQ. The CDR3 is 15 residues long. Trimming left V 3 bases short and J 7 bases short, with 16 bases between. CDR3 residues: CASSLGRLRVNEQFF. In DNA form, the CDR3 reads TGTGCCAGCAGCTTGGGGAGGCTTCGGGTGAATGAGCAGTTCTTC.

This chain uses TRBV18 with TRBJ2-7, with D perhaps matching TRBD1 or TRBD2 (5 bases each). Germline V gives CDR1 KGHSH, CDR2 LQKENI. The germline V and J ends were trimmed by 4 bases and 6 bases, with 13 bases remaining between them. The CDR3 loop spans 13 amino acids. The CDR3 is CASSLGTAAEQYF. The CDR3 DNA reads TGTGCCAGCTCACTGGGGACCGCGGCCGAGCAGTACTTC.